The 2 T cell receptor beta chains below come from one sample, sequenced in a study of T cells in Graves' hyperthyroidism and ophthalmopathy. Researchers took RNA transcripts and amplified the TCR beta CDR3 regions from them. RT-PCR in the first round (using the HTBI primer set) targeted the TCR CDR3. Using its own MiXCR run on the multiplex PCR reads, TCRdb lists one record per CDR3 protein. Of some 300,000 distinct CDR3 sequences detected, roughly 19% appear once; the ten largest clones hold 35% to 45%. The sequencing input was blood. The source is a man aged 45-60 years with Graves' ophthalmopathy.

This clonotype was detected many times. V and J are TRBV11-2 and TRBJ2-1; a weak D match, TRBD2 (6 bases). Germline V gene sequence: CDR1 SGHAT, CDR2 FQNNGV. CDR3 length: 15 amino acids. V was clipped by 1 base and J by 5 bases, with 12 bases between them. CDR3 bases: TGTGCCAGCAGCTTAGTTCCGGGAGCGGACAATGAGCAGTTCTTC. This encodes CASSLVPGADNEQFF.

This clonotype was seen at least ten times. The chain combines TRBV12-3 or TRBV12-4 with TRBJ1-1; TRBD1 might be the D (5 bases). This CDR3 contains 14 residues. Trimming took 5 bases from V and 1 from J, leaving 11 bases between them. The CDR3 sequence: CASSLKGKNTEAFF. CDR3 nucleotides: TGTGCCAGCAGTCTAAAGGGGAAGAACACTGAAGCTTTCTTT.